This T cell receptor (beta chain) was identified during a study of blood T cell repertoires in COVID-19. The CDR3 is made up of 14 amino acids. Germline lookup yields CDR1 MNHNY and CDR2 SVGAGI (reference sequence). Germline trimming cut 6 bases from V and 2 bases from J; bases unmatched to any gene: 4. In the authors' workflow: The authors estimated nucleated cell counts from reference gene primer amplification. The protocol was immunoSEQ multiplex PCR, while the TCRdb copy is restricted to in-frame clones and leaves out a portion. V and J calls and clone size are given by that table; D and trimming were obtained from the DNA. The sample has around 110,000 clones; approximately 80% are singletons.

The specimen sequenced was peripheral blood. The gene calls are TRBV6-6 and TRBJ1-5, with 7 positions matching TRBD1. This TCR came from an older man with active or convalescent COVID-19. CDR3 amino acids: CASRTGEGNQPQHF. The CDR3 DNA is TGTGCCAGCAGAACAGGGGAAGGCAATCAGCCCCAGCATTTT.